Each of the 20 T cell receptor beta chains below was sequenced from the same sample in a study of shared clonotypes between healthy human individuals. TCRdb's copy holds only in-frame clones and misses some; the assay was immunoSEQ multiplex PCR. The sample consists of approximately 2.1 million clones, 90% to 95% of them appearing once. Sequenced sample: naive CD4+ T cells from PBMCs. Sample subset: CD45RA+ positively selected. The source of these receptors is a man between 18 and 29 years old in good health. Some clones in this sample may be carry-over from other donors' samples.

The gene calls are TRBV5-6 and TRBJ1-1; no clear D. The CDR3 has 12 amino acids. Germline CDR1 reads SGHDT; CDR2 reads YYEEEE. V was pared by 4 bases and J by 11 bases, with 15 bases between. The CDR3 DNA reads as TGTGCCAGCAGCCTGGTGGACGAGAAGGCTTTCTTT. This translates into CASSLVDEKAFF.

This clone was seen once. This rearrangement joins TRBV2 to TRBJ2-1; the D is unclear. Germline V gene data show CDR1 as SNHLY and CDR2 as FYNNEI. The length of the CDR3 is 14 residues. Trimming removed 5 bases from V and 10 bases from J, with 18 bases in between. For the CDR3, the DNA is TGTGCCAGCAGTACGAGATGGCTTCACGGGGAGCAGTTCTTC. It yields the protein CASSTRWLHGEQFF.

Notes on this clone: Other DNA sequences in the same sample also yield this CDR3. V usage is TRBV25-1 and J usage is TRBJ2-7; D unresolved. V gave up 3 bases and J gave up 1 base, with 4 bases separating them. Germline V CDR1 and CDR2: MGHDK, SYGVNS. The CDR3 consists of 12 residues. CDR3 DNA sequence: TGTGCCAGCAGTGAGCAGTCCTACGAGCAGTACTTC. It yields the protein CASSEQSYEQYF.

This chain connects TRBV5-4 to TRBJ2-7; no reliable D call. This CDR3 is built from 14 residues. The V end was cut by 4 bases, the J end by 0 bases, with 11 bases between. The germline V gene has CDR1 SGHNT and CDR2 YYREEE (reference sequence). The CDR3 reads CASSLEQSSYEQYF. For the CDR3, the DNA is TGTGCCAGCAGCCTAGAGCAGAGCTCCTACGAGCAGTACTTC.

V usage is TRBV7-3 and J usage is TRBJ2-1, with a tentative D call TRBD1 (5 bases). This CDR3 region has 12 residues. V dropped 2 bases and J dropped 15 bases, with 14 bases sitting between them. Germline CDR1 reads SGHTA; CDR2 reads FQGTGA. CDR3 residues: CASSLPGSGRFF. CDR3 nucleotides: TGTGCCAGCAGCTTACCCGGGTCAGGGCGGTTCTTC. Full variable domain (outside the CDR3, taken from reference TRBV7-3 and TRBJ2-1): GAGVSQTPSNKVTEKGKYVELRCDPISGHTALYWYRQSLGQGPEFLIYFQGTGAADDSGLPNDRFFAVRPEGSVSTLKIQRTERGDSAVYLCASSLPGSGRFFGPGTRLTVL.

A few counts support this clone. The CDR3 protein is CASSFGEQFF. In DNA, the CDR3 is TGTGCCAGCAGTTTCGGTGAGCAGTTCTTC. The chain combines TRBV28 with TRBJ2-1; D gene uncertain. Germline assignment: CDR1 MDHEN and CDR2 SYDVKM. The length of the CDR3 is 10 residues. V gave up 3 bases and J gave up 9 bases, with 3 bases separating them. Complete variable domain (other parts from reference TRBV28 and TRBJ2-1): DVKVTQSSRYLVKRTGEKVFLECVQDMDHENMFWYRQDPGLGLRLIYFSYDVKMKEKGDIPEGYSVSREKKERFSLILESASTNQTSMYLCASSFGEQFFGPGTRLTVL.

The chain couples TRBV15 to TRBJ2-3, with D perhaps matching TRBD1 (5 bases). Germline V gives CDR1 LNHNV, CDR2 YYDKDF (reference sequence). This CDR3 is 13 amino acids long. Trimming pared 9 bases from V and 4 bases from J, leaving 14 bases between. The DNA of the CDR3 is TGTGCCACTTTAGGGGCCTCGCCAGATACGCAGTATTTT. Its translation: CATLGASPDTQYF.

With respect to this clone: Other DNA variants within this sample encode the same CDR3. The rearrangement joins TRBV5-1 to TRBJ2-3; TRBD1 agrees at 7 bases. Germline lookup yields CDR1 SGHRS and CDR2 YFSETQ. This CDR3 comprises 15 residues. The ends lost 4 bases at V and 0 bases at J; junction bases unmatched: 5. CDR3 region: CASSGTGASTDTQYF. The CDR3 DNA follows: TGCGCCAGCAGCGGAACAGGGGCCAGCACAGATACGCAGTATTTT.

This chain links TRBV18 with TRBJ1-3, with no clear D. The CDR3 is made up of 15 amino acids. Looked up from germline, CDR1 is KGHSH and CDR2 is LQKENI. The V gene lost 6 bases and the J gene lost 3 bases, with 15 bases spanning the gap. The CDR3 nucleotides read TGTGCCAGCTCGAACCAATGGGGAGGTGGAAACACCATATATTTT. It specifies CASSNQWGGGNTIYF.

This sequence joins TRBV6-6 and TRBJ2-1; D may be TRBD2 (6 bases). Trimming took 9 bases from V and 8 from J, leaving 14 bases between them. This CDR3 contains 12 residues. Germline V CDR1 and CDR2: MNHNY, SVGAGI (reference sequence). This CDR3 reads CASWDGEDEQFF. Written as DNA, the CDR3 is TGTGCCAGTTGGGACGGGGAGGATGAGCAGTTCTTC.

The chain uses TRBV6-1 and TRBJ1-1; D gene ambiguous. Trimming took off 2 bases at V and 5 bases at J, with 9 bases between the two ends. The CDR3 runs 13 residues. The germline gives CDR1 MNHNS, CDR2 SASEGT. The CDR3 reads CASSEMGTTEAFF. The CDR3 nucleotides read TGTGCCAGCAGTGAAATGGGAACTACTGAAGCTTTCTTT.

V and J are TRBV7-9 and TRBJ2-5, with D maybe TRBD1 (5 bases). Trimming left V 1 base short and J 5 bases short, with 14 bases between. The CDR3 has 15 amino acids. CDR1 and CDR2 from the germline V gene are SEHNR and FQNEAQ (reference sequence). CDR3 coding DNA: TGTGCCAGCAGCTTAGGGGGCTCAACCGGGGAGACCCAGTACTTC. It codes for CASSLGGSTGETQYF. Supplemented by reference TRBV7-9 and TRBJ2-5, the full variable domain reads DTGVSQNPRHKITKRGQNVTFRCDPISEHNRLYWYRQTLGQGPEFLTYFQNEAQLEKSRLLSDRFSAERPKGSFSTLEIQRTEQGDSAMYLCASSLGGSTGETQYFGPGTRLLVL.

The chain recombines TRBV30 with TRBJ2-5; 12 bases are a match to TRBD2. V shed 3 bases, J shed 4 bases, and the junction held 9 bases outside the gene matches. CDR1 GTSNPN and CDR2 SVGIG come from the germline V gene (reference sequence). The CDR3 extends over 16 amino acids. CDR3 region: CAWRQGLAGIRETQYF. CDR3 DNA sequence: TGTGCCTGGAGACAAGGACTAGCGGGAATCCGAGAGACCCAGTACTTC.

This clone is a singleton in its sample. The chain combines TRBV7-2 with TRBJ2-2; TRBD1 matches 7 bases. CDR3 length: 15 residues. V gave up 6 bases and J gave up 1 base; unmatched junction bases: 5. CDR1 and CDR2 from the germline V gene are SGHTA and FQGNSA. CDR3 DNA sequence: TGTGCCAGCAGGCCCCGGACAGGGAACACCGGGGAGCTGTTTTTT. Encoded protein: CASRPRTGNTGELFF.

Turning to this clone: The identical CDR3 is also encoded by other nucleotide sequences in the sample. The J gene is TRBJ2-7, the V gene TRBV6-5; 7 bases agree with TRBD1. The CDR3 is made up of 13 amino acids. Looked up from germline, CDR1 is MNHEY and CDR2 is SVGAGI. The V segment lost 5 bases and the J segment 2 bases; nucleotides outside the gene matches: 3. The chain's CDR3 is CASSQQGPYEQYF. The CDR3 DNA is TGTGCCAGCAGTCAACAGGGGCCCTACGAGCAGTACTTC.

V and J are TRBV4-3 and TRBJ2-7, with 11 bases fitting TRBD2. Germline CDR1 LGHNA, CDR2 YSLEER. The CDR3 has 15 amino acids. Trimming took 4 bases from V and 0 from J; bases not matched to a gene: 2. CDR3 loop: CASSRLAGSSYEQYF. CDR3 nucleotide sequence: TGCGCCAGCAGCCGACTAGCGGGAAGCTCCTACGAGCAGTACTTC.

This chain joins TRBV5-4 and TRBJ1-6, with a weak D call TRBD1 (5 bases). Germline V gives CDR1 SGHNT, CDR2 YYREEE (reference sequence). This CDR3 has 14 amino acids. V was cut by 10 bases and J by 7 bases, with 18 bases left in between. The CDR3 loop is CAWGERVGNSPLHF. DNA for the CDR3: TGTGCCTGGGGGGAAAGGGTAGGCAATTCACCCCTCCACTTT.

The genes are TRBV6-5 and TRBJ1-1; no clear D gene. This CDR3 spans 16 amino acids. V was clipped by 2 bases and J by 4 bases, with 17 bases between them. Germline V gives CDR1 MNHEY, CDR2 SVGAGI. The CDR3 region has the DNA TGTGCCAGCAGTTACGAACAGCCGGGTGTAGGCACTGAAGCTTTCTTT. Encoded protein: CASSYEQPGVGTEAFF.

This clone was seen only once. This chain uses TRBV28 with TRBJ2-7, with 10 bases aligning to TRBD1. CDR1 is MDHEN and CDR2 is SYDVKM in the germline V gene. This CDR3 contains 15 residues. V was pared by 1 base and J by 5 bases, with 5 bases of the junction left unmatched. The CDR3 sequence is CASSLLRDRGHEQYF. In nucleotides, the CDR3 is TGTGCCAGCAGTTTATTGAGGGACAGGGGACACGAGCAGTACTTC. Variable domain in full (rest from reference TRBV28 and TRBJ2-7): DVKVTQSSRYLVKRTGEKVFLECVQDMDHENMFWYRQDPGLGLRLIYFSYDVKMKEKGDIPEGYSVSREKKERFSLILESASTNQTSMYLCASSLLRDRGHEQYFGPGTRLTVT.

Comment on this clone: Other DNA variants within this sample encode the same CDR3. V is TRBV29-1 and J is TRBJ1-1; D ambiguous. Trimming shortened V by 6 bases and J by 0 bases, and 11 bases separated the two germline ends. Germline V gene data show CDR1 as SQVTM and CDR2 as ANQGSEA. The CDR3 loop spans 13 amino acids. The CDR3 region has the DNA TGCAGCGTGAGTGGGCGGATGAACACTGAAGCTTTCTTT. Its protein product is CSVSGRMNTEAFF.